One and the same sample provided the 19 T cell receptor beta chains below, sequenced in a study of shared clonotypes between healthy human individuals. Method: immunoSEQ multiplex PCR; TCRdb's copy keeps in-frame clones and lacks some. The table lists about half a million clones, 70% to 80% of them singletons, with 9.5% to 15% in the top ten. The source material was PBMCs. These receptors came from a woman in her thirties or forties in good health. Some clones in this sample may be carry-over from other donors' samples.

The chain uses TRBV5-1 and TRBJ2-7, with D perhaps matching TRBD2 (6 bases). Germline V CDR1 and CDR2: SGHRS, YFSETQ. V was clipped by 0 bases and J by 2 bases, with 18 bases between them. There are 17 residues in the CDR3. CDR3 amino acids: CASSLATGGGTTYEQYF. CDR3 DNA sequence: TGCGCCAGCAGCTTGGCCACGGGTGGGGGGACCACCTACGAGCAGTACTTC.

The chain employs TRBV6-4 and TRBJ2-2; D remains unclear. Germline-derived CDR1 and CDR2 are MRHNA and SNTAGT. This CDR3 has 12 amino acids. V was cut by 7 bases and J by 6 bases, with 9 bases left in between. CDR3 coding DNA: TGTGCCAGCAAAAGTGCACCCGGGGAGCTGTTTTTT. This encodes CASKSAPGELFF.

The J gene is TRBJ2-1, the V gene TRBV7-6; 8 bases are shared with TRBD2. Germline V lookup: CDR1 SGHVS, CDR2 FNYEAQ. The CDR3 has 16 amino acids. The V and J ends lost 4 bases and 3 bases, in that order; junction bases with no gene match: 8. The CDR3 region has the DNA TGTGCCAGCAGCTCCTCAGCGGGAGAAGGCTACAATGAGCAGTTCTTC. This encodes CASSSSAGEGYNEQFF.

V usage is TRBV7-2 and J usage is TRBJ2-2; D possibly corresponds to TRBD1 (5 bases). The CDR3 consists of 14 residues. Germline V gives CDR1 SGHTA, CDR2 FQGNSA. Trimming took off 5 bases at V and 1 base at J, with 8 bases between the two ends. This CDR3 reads CASSGTGNTGELFF. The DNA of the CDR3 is TGTGCCAGCAGCGGAACAGGGAACACCGGGGAGCTGTTTTTT.

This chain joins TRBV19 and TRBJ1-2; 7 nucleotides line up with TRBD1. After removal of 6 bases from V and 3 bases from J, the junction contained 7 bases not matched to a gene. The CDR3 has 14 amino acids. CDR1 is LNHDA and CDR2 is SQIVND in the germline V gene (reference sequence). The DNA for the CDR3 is TGTGCCAGTAGGAGAGACAGGGTGGACTATGGCTACACCTTC. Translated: CASRRDRVDYGYTF.

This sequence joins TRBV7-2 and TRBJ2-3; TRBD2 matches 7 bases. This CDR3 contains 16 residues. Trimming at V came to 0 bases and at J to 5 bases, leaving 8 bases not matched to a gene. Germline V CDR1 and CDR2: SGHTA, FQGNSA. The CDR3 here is CASSLARDYAGDTQYF. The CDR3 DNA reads TGTGCCAGCAGCTTAGCACGGGACTATGCGGGAGATACGCAGTATTTT.

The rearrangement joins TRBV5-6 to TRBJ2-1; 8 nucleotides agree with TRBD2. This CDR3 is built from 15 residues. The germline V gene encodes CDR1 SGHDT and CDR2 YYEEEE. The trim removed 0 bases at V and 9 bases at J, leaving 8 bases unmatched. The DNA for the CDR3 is TGTGCCAGCAGCTTGGGCGCGGGAGGCCGGGGTGAGCAGTTCTTC. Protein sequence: CASSLGAGGRGEQFF.

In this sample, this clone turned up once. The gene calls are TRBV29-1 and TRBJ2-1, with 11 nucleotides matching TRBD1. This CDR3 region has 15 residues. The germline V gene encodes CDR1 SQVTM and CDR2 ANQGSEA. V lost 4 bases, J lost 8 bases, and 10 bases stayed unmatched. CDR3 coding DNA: TGCAGCGTTGGGGACAGGGGGTTTCTTAGGGATGAGCAGTTCTTC. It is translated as CSVGDRGFLRDEQFF.

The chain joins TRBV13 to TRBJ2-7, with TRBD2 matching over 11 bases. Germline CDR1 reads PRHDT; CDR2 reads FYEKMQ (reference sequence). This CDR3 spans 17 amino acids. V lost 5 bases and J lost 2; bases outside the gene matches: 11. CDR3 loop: CASSATSGTSGTYEQYF. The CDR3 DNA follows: TGTGCCAGCAGCGCAACTTCCGGGACTAGCGGCACCTACGAGCAGTACTTC. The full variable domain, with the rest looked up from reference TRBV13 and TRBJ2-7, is AAGVIQSPRHLIKEKRETATLKCYPIPRHDTVYWYQQGPGQDPQFLISFYEKMQSDKGSIPDRFSAQQFSDYHSELNMSSLELGDSALYFCASSATSGTSGTYEQYFGPGTRLTVT.

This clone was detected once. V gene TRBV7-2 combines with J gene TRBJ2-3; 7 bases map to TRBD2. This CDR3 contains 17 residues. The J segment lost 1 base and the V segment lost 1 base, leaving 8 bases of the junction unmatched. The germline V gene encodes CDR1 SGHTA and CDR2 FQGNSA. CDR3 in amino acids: CASSLVFGGSGTDTQYF. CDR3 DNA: TGTGCCAGCAGCTTAGTATTCGGCGGGAGCGGCACAGATACGCAGTATTTT.

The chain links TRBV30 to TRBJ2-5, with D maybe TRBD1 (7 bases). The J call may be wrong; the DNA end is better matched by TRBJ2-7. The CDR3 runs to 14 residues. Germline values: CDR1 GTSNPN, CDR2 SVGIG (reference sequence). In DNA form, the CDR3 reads TGTGCCTGGAACAGGGGAGGAGGGAACTACGAGCAGTACTTC. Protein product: CAWNRGGGNYEQYF.

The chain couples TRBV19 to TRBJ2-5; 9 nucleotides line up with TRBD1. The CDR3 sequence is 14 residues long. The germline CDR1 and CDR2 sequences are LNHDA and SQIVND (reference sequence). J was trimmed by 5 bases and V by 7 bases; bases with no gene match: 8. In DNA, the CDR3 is TGTGCCAGTAATGGACAGGGGCGGATGGAGACCCAGTACTTC. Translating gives CASNGQGRMETQYF.

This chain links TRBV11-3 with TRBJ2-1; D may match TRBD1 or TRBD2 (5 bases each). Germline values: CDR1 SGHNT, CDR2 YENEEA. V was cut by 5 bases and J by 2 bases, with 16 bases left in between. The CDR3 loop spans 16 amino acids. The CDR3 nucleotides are TGTGCCAGCAGCCTAGCTAGTACGGGACCCTACAATGAGCAGTTCTTC. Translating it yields CASSLASTGPYNEQFF.

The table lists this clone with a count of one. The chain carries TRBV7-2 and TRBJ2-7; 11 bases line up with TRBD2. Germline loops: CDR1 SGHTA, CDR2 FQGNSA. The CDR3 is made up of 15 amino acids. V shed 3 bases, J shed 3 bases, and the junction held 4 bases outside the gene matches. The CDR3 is CASSLWTSGHYEQYF. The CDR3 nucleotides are TGTGCCAGCAGCTTGTGGACTAGCGGGCACTACGAGCAGTACTTC.

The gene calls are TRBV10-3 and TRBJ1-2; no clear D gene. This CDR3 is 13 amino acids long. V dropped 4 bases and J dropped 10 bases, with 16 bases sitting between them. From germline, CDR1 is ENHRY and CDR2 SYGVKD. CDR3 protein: CAISAATSMVYTF. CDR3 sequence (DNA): TGTGCCATCAGTGCAGCGACGTCTATGGTCTACACCTTC.

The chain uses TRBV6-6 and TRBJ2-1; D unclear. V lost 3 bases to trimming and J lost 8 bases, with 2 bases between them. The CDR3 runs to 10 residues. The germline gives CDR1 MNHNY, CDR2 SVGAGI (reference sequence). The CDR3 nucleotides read TGTGCCAGCAGTTATCATGAGCAGTTCTTC. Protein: CASSYHEQFF.

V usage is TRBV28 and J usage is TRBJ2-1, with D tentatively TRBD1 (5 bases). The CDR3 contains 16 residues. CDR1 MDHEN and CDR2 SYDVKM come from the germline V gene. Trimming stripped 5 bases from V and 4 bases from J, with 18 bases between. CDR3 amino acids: CASSRAGSGGYNEQFF. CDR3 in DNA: TGTGCCAGCAGTCGCGCAGGGTCTGGTGGGTACAATGAGCAGTTCTTC. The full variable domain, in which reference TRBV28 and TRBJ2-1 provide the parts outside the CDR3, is DVKVTQSSRYLVKRTGEKVFLECVQDMDHENMFWYRQDPGLGLRLIYFSYDVKMKEKGDIPEGYSVSREKKERFSLILESASTNQTSMYLCASSRAGSGGYNEQFFGPGTRLTVL.

The CDR3 DNA follows: TGTGCCACCAGCAGAGATCGGGGGGCAGGTTCACCCCTCCACTTT. Residues: CATSRDRGAGSPLHF. V is TRBV15 and J is TRBJ1-6; maybe TRBD1 (6 bases). With 0 bases removed from V and 9 bases from J, the gap between germline ends came to 12 bases. Germline loops: CDR1 LNHNV, CDR2 YYDKDF (reference sequence). This CDR3 spans 15 amino acids.

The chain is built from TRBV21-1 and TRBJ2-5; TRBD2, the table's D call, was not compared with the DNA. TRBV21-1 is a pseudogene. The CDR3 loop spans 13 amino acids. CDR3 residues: CASSLGTGKTQYF. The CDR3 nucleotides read TGTGCCAGCAGCCTAGGGACTGGGAAGACCCAGTACTTC.